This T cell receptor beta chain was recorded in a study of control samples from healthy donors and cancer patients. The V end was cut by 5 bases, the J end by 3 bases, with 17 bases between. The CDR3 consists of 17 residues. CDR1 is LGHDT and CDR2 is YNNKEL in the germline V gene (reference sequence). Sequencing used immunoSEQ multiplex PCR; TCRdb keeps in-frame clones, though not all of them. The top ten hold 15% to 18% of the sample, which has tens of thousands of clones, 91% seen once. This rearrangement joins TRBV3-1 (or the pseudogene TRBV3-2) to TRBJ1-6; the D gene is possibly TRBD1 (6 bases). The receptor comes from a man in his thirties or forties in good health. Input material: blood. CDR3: CASSSIRGANYNSPLHF. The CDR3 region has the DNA TGTGCCAGCAGCTCGATCCGGGGGGCCAACTATAATTCACCCCTCCACTTT.